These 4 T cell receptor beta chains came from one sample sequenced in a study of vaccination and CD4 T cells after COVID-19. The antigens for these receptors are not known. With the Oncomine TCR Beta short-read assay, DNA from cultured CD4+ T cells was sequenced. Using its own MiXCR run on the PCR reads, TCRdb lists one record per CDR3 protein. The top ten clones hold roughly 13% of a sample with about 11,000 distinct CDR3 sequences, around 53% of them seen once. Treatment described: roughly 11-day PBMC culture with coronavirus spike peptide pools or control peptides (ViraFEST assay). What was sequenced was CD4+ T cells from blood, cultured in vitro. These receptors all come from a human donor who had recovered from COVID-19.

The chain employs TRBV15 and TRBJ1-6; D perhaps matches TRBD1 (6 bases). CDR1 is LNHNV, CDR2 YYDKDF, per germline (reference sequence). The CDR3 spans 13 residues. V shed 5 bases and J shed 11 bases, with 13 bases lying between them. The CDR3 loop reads CATSGGGSAPLHF. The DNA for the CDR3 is TGTGCCACCAGCGGAGGGGGTAGCGCACCCCTCCACTTT. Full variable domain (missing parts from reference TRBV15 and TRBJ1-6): DAMVIQNPRYQVTQFGKPVTLSCSQTLNHNVMYWYQQKSSQAPKLLFHYYDKDFNNEADTPDNFQSRRPNTSFCFLDIRSPGLGDTAMYLCATSGGGSAPLHFGNGTRLTVT.

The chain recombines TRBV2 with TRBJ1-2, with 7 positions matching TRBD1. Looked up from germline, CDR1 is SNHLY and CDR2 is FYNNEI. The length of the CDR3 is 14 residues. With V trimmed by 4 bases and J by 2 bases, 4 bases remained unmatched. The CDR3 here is CASSATGANYGYTF. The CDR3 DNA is TGTGCCAGCAGTGCTACAGGGGCAAACTATGGCTACACCTTC.

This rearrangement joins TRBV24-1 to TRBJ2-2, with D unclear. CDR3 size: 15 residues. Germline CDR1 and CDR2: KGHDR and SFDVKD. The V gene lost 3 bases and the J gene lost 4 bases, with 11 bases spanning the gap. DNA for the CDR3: TGTGCCACCAGTGATCCAAACGTCGTCACCGGGGAGCTGTTTTTT. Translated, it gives CATSDPNVVTGELFF.

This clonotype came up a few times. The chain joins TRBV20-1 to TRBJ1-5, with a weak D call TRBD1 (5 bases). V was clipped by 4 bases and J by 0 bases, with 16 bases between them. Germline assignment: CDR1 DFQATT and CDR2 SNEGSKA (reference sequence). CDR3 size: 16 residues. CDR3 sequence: CSANKDSGNSNQPQHF. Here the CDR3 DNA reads TGCAGTGCTAACAAAGACAGTGGAAATAGCAATCAGCCCCAGCATTTT.